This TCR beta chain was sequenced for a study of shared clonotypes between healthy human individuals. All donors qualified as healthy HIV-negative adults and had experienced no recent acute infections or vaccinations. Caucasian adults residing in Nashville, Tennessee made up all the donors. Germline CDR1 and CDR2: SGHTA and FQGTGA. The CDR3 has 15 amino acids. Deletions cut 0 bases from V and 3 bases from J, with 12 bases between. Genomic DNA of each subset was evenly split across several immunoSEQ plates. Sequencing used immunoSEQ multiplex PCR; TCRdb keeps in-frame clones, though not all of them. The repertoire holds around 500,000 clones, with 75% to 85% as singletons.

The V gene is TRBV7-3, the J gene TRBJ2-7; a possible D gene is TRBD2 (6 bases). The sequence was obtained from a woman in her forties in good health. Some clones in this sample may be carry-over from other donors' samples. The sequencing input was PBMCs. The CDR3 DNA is TGTGCCAGCAGCTTAACTAGCGGAATCAACTACGAGCAGTACTTC. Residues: CASSLTSGINYEQYF.